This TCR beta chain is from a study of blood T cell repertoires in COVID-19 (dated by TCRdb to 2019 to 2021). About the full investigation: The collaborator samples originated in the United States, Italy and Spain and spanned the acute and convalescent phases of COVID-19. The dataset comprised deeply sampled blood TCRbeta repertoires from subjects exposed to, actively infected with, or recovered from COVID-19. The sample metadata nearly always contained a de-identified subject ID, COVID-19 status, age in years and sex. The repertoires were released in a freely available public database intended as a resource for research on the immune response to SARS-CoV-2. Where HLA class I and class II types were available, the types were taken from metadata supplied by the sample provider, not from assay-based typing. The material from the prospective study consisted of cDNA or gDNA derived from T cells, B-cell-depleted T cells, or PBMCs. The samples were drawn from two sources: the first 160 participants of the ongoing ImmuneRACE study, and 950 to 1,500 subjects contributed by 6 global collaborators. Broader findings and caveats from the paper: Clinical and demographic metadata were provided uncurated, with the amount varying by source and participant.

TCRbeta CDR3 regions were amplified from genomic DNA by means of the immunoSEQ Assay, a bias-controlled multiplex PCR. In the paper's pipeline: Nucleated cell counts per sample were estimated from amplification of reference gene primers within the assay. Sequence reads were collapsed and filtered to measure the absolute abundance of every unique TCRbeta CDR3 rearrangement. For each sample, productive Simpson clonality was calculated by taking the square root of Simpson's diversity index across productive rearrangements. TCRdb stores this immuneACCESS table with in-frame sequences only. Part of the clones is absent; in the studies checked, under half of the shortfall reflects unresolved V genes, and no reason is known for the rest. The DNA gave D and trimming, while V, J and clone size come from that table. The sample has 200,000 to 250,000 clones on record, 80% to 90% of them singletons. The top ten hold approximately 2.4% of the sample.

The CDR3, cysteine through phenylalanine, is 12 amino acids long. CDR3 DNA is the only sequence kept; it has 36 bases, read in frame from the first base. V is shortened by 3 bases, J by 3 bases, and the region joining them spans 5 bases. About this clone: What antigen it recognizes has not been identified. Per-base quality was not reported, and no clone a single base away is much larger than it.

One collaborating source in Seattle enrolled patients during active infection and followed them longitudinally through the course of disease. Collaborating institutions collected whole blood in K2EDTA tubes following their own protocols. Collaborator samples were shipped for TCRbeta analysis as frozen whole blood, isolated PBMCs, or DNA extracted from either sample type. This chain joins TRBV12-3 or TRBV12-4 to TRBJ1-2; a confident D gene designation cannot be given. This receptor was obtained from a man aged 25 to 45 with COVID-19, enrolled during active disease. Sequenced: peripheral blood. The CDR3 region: CASSFLDYGYTF. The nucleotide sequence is TGTGCCAGCAGTTTTCTAGACTATGGCTACACCTTC.